Sequencing of this TCR beta chain was carried out in a study of cytomegalovirus exposure and HLA in healthy donors. TCRdb's table, derived via immunoSEQ multiplex PCR, lists solely in-frame clones and lacks some. The sample yields 100,000 to 150,000 clones, almost 90% seen once. This clone showed up just a few times. Its target is unknown. Study outcomes and limitations: The study designated 150 to 200 TCR beta chains cytomegalovirus-associated. Later, an analysis found that TCR clusters from the first cohort tended to co-occur in the 110 or so validation repertoires.

The CDR3 sequence is 12 residues long. Germline V gives CDR1 SEHNR, CDR2 FQNEAQ (reference sequence). V dropped 1 base and J dropped 6 bases, with 6 bases sitting between them. The approximately 120-subject validation cohort, separate from the approximately 670-subject first cohort, included the donors. The rearrangement joins TRBV7-9 to TRBJ2-5; D not certain. The receptor comes from a man in his thirties or forties in good health and CMV-seronegative. Sequenced input: PBMCs. The CDR3 DNA reads TGTGCCAGCAGCTTAGTTGAGCAGACCCAGTACTTC. Translating it yields CASSLVEQTQYF.